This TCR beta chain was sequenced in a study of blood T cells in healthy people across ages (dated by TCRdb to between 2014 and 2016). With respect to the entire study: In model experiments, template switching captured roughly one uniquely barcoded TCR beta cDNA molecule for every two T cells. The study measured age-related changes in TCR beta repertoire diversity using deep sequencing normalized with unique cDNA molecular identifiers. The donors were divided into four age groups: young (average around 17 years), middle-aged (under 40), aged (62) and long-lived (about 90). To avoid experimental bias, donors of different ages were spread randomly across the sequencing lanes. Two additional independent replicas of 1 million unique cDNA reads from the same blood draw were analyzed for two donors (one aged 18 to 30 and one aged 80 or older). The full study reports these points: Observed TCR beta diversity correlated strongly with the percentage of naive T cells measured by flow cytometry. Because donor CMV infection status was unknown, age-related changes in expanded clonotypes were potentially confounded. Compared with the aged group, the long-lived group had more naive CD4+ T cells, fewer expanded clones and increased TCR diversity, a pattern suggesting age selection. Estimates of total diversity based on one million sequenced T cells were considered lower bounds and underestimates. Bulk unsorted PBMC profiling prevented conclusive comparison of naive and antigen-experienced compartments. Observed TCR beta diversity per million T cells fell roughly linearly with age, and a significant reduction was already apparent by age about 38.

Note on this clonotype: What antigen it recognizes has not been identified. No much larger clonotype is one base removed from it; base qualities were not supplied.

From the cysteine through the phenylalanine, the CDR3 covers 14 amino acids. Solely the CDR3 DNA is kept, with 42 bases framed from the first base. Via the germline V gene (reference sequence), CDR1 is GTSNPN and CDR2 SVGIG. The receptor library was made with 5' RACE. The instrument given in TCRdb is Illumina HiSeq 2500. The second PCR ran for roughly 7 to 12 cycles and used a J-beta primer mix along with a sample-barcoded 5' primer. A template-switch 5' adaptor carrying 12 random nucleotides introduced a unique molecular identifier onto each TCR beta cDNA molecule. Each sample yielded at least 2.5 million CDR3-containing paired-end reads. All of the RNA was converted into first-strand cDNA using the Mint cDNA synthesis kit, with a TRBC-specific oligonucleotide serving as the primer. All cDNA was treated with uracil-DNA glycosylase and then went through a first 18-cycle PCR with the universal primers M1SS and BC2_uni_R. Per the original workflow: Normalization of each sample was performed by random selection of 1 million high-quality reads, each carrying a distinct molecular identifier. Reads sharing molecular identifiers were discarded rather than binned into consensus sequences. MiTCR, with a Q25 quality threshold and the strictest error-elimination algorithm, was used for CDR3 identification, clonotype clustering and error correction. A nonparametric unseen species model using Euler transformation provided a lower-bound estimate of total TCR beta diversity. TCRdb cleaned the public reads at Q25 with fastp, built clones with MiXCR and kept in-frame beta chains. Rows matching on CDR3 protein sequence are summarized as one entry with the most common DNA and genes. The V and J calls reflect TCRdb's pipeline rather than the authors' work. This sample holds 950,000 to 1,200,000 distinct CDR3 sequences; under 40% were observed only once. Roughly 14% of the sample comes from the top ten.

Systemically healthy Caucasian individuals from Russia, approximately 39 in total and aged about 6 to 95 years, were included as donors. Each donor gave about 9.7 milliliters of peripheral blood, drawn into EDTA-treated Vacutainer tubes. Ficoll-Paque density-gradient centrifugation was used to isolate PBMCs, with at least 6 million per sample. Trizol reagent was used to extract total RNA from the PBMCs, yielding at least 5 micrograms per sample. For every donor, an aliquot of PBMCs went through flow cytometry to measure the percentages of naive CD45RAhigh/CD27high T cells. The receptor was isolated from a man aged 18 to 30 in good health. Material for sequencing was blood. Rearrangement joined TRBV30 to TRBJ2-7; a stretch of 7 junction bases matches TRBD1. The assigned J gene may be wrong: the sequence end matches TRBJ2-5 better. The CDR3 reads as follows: CAWSKDRSQETQYF. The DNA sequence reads TGTGCCTGGAGTAAGGACAGGAGCCAAGAGACCCAGTACTTC.